These T cell receptor beta chains were read from a single sample in a study of early T cells in non-severe SARS-CoV-2 infection. MiXCR, applied by TCRdb to the 5' RACE reads, yields one record per CDR3 protein. The sample includes approximately 71,000 distinct CDR3 sequences, 9.5% to 15% of them seen just once. The sequenced sample was whole blood, obtained at baseline. The origin of the receptors is an adult who was a healthcare worker with PCR-confirmed SARS-CoV-2 infection or an uninfected control (not recorded which). The CDR3 runs from the conserved cysteine through the conserved F or W.

j_gene: TRBJ2-7; v_gene: TRBV5-1; CDR3aa: CASSLGDRDRTYEQYF
j_gene: TRBJ1-1; v_gene: TRBV12-3/TRBV12-4; CDR3aa: CASSPQGGTEAFF
j_gene: TRBJ2-1; v_gene: TRBV4-1; CDR3aa: CASSQDSGNAPYNEQFF
j_gene: TRBJ2-1; v_gene: TRBV2; CDR3aa: CASSGRPSLQFF
j_gene: TRBJ2-6; v_gene: TRBV28; CDR3aa: CASSRQTGANVLTF
j_gene: TRBJ1-4; v_gene: TRBV6-5; CDR3aa: CASGRTGRREKLFF
j_gene: TRBJ1-6; v_gene: TRBV20-1; CDR3aa: CSARANRVGRANSPLHF
j_gene: TRBJ2-1; v_gene: TRBV24-1; CDR3aa: CATSGSSYNEQFF
j_gene: TRBJ2-1; v_gene: TRBV24-1; CDR3aa: CATSETGVNEQFF
j_gene: TRBJ2-5; v_gene: TRBV20-1; CDR3aa: CSANGLKETQYF
j_gene: TRBJ1-5; v_gene: TRBV7-8; CDR3aa: CASSLGGSDQPQHF
j_gene: TRBJ1-4; v_gene: TRBV12-3/TRBV12-4; CDR3aa: CASSLARGSNEKLFF
j_gene: TRBJ1-6; v_gene: TRBV20-1; CDR3aa: CSASDRGHNSPLHF
j_gene: TRBJ1-1; v_gene: TRBV2; CDR3aa: CASSSAGRTEAFF
j_gene: TRBJ2-6; v_gene: TRBV12-3/TRBV12-4; CDR3aa: CASSGGTAHSGANVLTF
j_gene: TRBJ2-3; v_gene: TRBV5-1; CDR3aa: CASSLEPRTDTQYF
j_gene: TRBJ2-7; v_gene: TRBV28; CDR3aa: CASSNSGTGVYEQYF
j_gene: TRBJ2-5; v_gene: TRBV5-1; CDR3aa: CASSVMGQGEGETQYF
j_gene: TRBJ2-1; v_gene: TRBV19; CDR3aa: CASRTSGYNEQFF
j_gene: TRBJ1-1; v_gene: TRBV28; CDR3aa: CASSSGGLGTEAFF
j_gene: TRBJ2-1; v_gene: TRBV7-8; CDR3aa: CASSSGQGRVNEQFF
j_gene: TRBJ2-7; v_gene: TRBV20-1; CDR3aa: CSAQGTGGPSYEQYF
j_gene: TRBJ2-3; v_gene: TRBV2; CDR3aa: CASSEVGARTDTQYF
j_gene: TRBJ1-5; v_gene: TRBV7-2; CDR3aa: CASSYRGSLNQPQHF
j_gene: TRBJ1-2; v_gene: TRBV18; CDR3aa: CASSPRRDREDGYTF
j_gene: TRBJ1-2; v_gene: TRBV28; CDR3aa: CASRTPNYGYTF
j_gene: TRBJ2-7; v_gene: TRBV7-6; CDR3aa: CASSLSTGLSYEQYF
j_gene: TRBJ1-4; v_gene: TRBV6-6; CDR3aa: CASSGRGHGEKLFF
j_gene: TRBJ1-2; v_gene: TRBV4-3; CDR3aa: CASSQDRTDSYGYTF
j_gene: TRBJ1-1; v_gene: TRBV7-9; CDR3aa: CASSPQGGKNTEAFF
j_gene: TRBJ2-3; v_gene: TRBV4-3; CDR3aa: CASSREGGKADTQYF
j_gene: TRBJ2-7; v_gene: TRBV28; CDR3aa: CASSQGQVREQYF
j_gene: TRBJ1-1; v_gene: TRBV20-1; CDR3aa: CSARRRGVNTEAFF
j_gene: TRBJ1-5; v_gene: TRBV19; CDR3aa: CASSRTGEQPQHF
j_gene: TRBJ1-2; v_gene: TRBV27; CDR3aa: CASSFGQGKGYTF
j_gene: TRBJ2-4; v_gene: TRBV2; CDR3aa: CASSGARGKKAKNIQYF
j_gene: TRBJ2-1; v_gene: TRBV7-6; CDR3aa: CASSLRLAGLNNEQFF
j_gene: TRBJ1-2; v_gene: TRBV12-3/TRBV12-4; CDR3aa: CASSLRQGDYGYTF
j_gene: TRBJ1-3; v_gene: TRBV7-9; CDR3aa: CASSQAMGSSGNTIYF
j_gene: TRBJ1-1; v_gene: TRBV27; CDR3aa: CASSPGIGNTEAFF
j_gene: TRBJ2-3; v_gene: TRBV24-1; CDR3aa: CATSDPLGGTGAGDTQYF
j_gene: TRBJ1-1; v_gene: TRBV4-3; CDR3aa: CASSQDDQGRTEAFF